The T cell receptor beta chain under discussion was sequenced for a study of siplizumab effects on memory and regulatory T cells. The repertoire was sequenced with immunoSEQ multiplex PCR; TCRdb's copy has only in-frame clones and lacks some. The sample includes about 120,000 clones, more than 90% of them seen just once. Notes on this clone: The antigen remains undetermined.

Germline V CDR1 and CDR2: WSHSY, SAAADI. J lost 10 bases, V lost 7 bases, and 23 bases had no gene match. The CDR3 is 17 residues long. Findings and caveats of the study: Proliferating Tregs in siplizumab cultures were never verified as suppressive. A major contribution to the alloresponse seemed to be made by naive T cells, which seemed more diverse than memory cells. Tracing alloreactive clones into unstimulated subsets worked for only a minor fraction of them. Treg-derived clones made up an average of around 67% of mappable alloreactive CD4+ clones with siplizumab and under 35% in controls.

This TCR was recovered from a human donor in good health. The genes are TRBV10-2 and TRBJ1-1; 8 bases fit TRBD1. What was sequenced was CD4+ T cells sorted from blood. Here the CDR3 reads CASIGAGGARRGRAAFF. The CDR3 region has the DNA TGCGCCAGCATTGGGGCAGGGGGCGCCCGCCGTGGACGGGCAGCTTTCTTT.